The 9 T cell receptor beta chains reported below all come from one sample, sequenced in a study of blood T cell repertoires in COVID-19. TCRdb's copy holds only in-frame clones and misses some; the assay was immunoSEQ multiplex PCR. Here the sample spans some 270,000 clones, 70% to 90% being singletons. Sequenced: peripheral blood. Receptor source: a human donor with COVID-19, enrolled during active disease. The donor label of this sample is uncertain.

The chain employs TRBV7-3 and TRBJ2-7; 10 bases line up with TRBD1. CDR1 and CDR2 from the germline V gene are SGHTA and FQGTGA. This CDR3 has 16 residues. The V segment lost 5 bases and the J segment 3 bases; nucleotides outside the gene matches: 10. The CDR3 protein is CASSLDSGTGVYEQYF. The CDR3 bases are TGTGCCAGCAGCCTTGATTCCGGGACAGGGGTCTACGAGCAGTACTTC.

This chain links TRBV19 with TRBJ1-5; D remains ambiguous. The V gene lost 5 bases and the J gene lost 5 bases, with 13 bases spanning the gap. From germline, CDR1 is LNHDA and CDR2 SQIVND (reference sequence). This CDR3 contains 14 residues. DNA for the CDR3: TGTGCCAGTAGTCTGGGATGGGAGGATCAGCCCCAGCATTTT. Protein sequence: CASSLGWEDQPQHF.

This chain joins TRBV24-1 and TRBJ2-4; weak D call: TRBD1 (5 bases). V lost 4 bases and J lost 4, with 16 bases in between. CDR1 KGHDR and CDR2 SFDVKD come from the germline V gene. The CDR3 covers 16 residues. The CDR3: CATSDSRAIGKNIQYF. The CDR3 DNA reads as TGTGCCACCAGTGACTCCAGGGCGATTGGGAAAAACATTCAGTACTTC.

V usage is TRBV5-6 and J usage is TRBJ2-7; D gene uncertain. V was clipped by 4 bases and J by 6 bases, with 14 bases between them. The CDR3 length is 13 residues. The V gene's germline CDR1 is SGHDT and CDR2 YYEEEE. The CDR3 bases are TGTGCCAGCAGCCCAAGGTACGGCGGCGAGCAGTACTTC. Its translation: CASSPRYGGEQYF.

The chain employs TRBV5-1 and TRBJ2-5; 7 nucleotides agree with TRBD2. Trimming cost V 9 bases and J 1 base; bases outside gene matches: 9. CDR1 is SGHRS and CDR2 is YFSETQ in the germline V gene. CDR3 length equals 14 residues. The CDR3 loop reads CATRRGVGQETQYF. As DNA, the CDR3 is TGCGCCACCCGCCGGGGGGTCGGCCAAGAGACCCAGTACTTC. The full variable domain, its missing parts supplied by reference TRBV5-1 and TRBJ2-5, is KAGVTQTPRYLIKTRGQQVTLSCSPISGHRSVSWYQQTPGQGLQFLFEYFSETQRNKGNFPGRFSGRQFSNSRSEMNVSTLELGDSALYLCATRRGVGQETQYFGPGTRLLVL.

This chain joins TRBV6-5 and TRBJ1-1; TRBD1 might be the D (5 bases). CDR3 length: 12 residues. Germline values: CDR1 MNHEY, CDR2 SVGAGI. Trimming cost V 6 bases and J 8 bases, with 13 bases left between them. The CDR3 coding sequence is TGTGCCAGCAGCCGACTTCGGGGGGAAGCTTTCTTT. Translation: CASSRLRGEAFF.

V and J are TRBV7-9 and TRBJ2-2; D is ambiguous. This CDR3 is 15 amino acids long. V lost 3 bases, J lost 3 bases, and 11 bases lay in between. CDR1 SEHNR and CDR2 FQNEAQ come from the germline V gene (reference sequence). CDR3: CASSFGSLDTGELFF. In nucleotides, the CDR3 is TGTGCCAGCAGCTTTGGAAGTCTAGACACCGGGGAGCTGTTTTTT.

The chain carries TRBV13 and TRBJ1-2; TRBD1 matches at 7 bases. This CDR3 spans 15 amino acids. CDR1 is PRHDT, CDR2 FYEKMQ, per germline (reference sequence). Trimming cost V 0 bases and J 9 bases; bases outside gene matches: 10. The CDR3 sequence is CASSLGGDRVQRYTF. In DNA form, the CDR3 reads TGTGCCAGCAGCTTAGGAGGAGACAGGGTGCAACGCTACACCTTC. The whole variable domain, filled in from reference TRBV13 and TRBJ1-2, reads AAGVIQSPRHLIKEKRETATLKCYPIPRHDTVYWYQQGPGQDPQFLISFYEKMQSDKGSIPDRFSAQQFSDYHSELNMSSLELGDSALYFCASSLGGDRVQRYTFGSGTRLTVV.

This clone was found once. The chain uses TRBV18 and TRBJ2-1, with 8 bases matching TRBD1. The CDR3 totals 13 residues. V trimming: 2 bases; J trimming: 10 bases; junction bases outside the gene matches: 4. Germline V gene data show CDR1 as KGHSH and CDR2 as LQKENI. The CDR3 region has the DNA TGTGCCAGCTCACCAATGGGGGACAGGGAGCAGTTCTTC. This gives the protein CASSPMGDREQFF. Looking up the rest from reference TRBV18 and TRBJ2-1 gives the full variable domain: NAGVMQNPRHLVRRRGQEARLRCSPMKGHSHVYWYRQLPEEGLKFMVYLQKENIIDESGMPKERFSAEFPKEGPSILRIQQVVRGDSAAYFCASSPMGDREQFFGPGTRLTVL.